A selection of T cell receptor beta chains follows, all from one sample in a study of blood T cells in healthy people across ages. TCRdb recomputed calls from the 5' RACE reads with MiXCR, one row per CDR3 protein. The sample holds roughly 2 million distinct CDR3 sequences; about 50% are singletons and the top ten take 2.1%. Sample: blood. These receptors came from a middle-aged woman in good health. The CDR3 runs from the conserved cysteine through the conserved F or W. Each record gives: V gene, D gene, J gene, clone size, CDR3 protein, CDR3 DNA. D genes are given only for firm matches. Part of the rows lack a size; the others show once, few, many or a class for expanded clones.

TRBV4-3	-	TRBJ2-7	-	CASSQVILYEQYF	TGCGCCAGCAGCCAAGTTATCCTCTACGAGCAGTACTTC
TRBV4-3	TRBD1	TRBJ1-2	-	CASSLLGTGAIGGYTF	TGCGCCAGCAGCCTCCTCGGGACAGGGGCCATCGGTGGCTACACCTTC
TRBV5-1	-	TRBJ2-3	-	CASNLQRRSDTQYF	TGCGCCAGCAACCTTCAACGAAGGTCAGATACGCAGTATTTT
TRBV5-6	TRBD1	TRBJ1-2	many	CASSLTGVYGYTF	TGTGCCAGCAGCTTGACAGGGGTCTATGGCTACACCTTC
TRBV6-2/TRBV6-3	TRBD2	TRBJ2-5	-	CASSYSASGMYQETQYF	TGTGCCAGCAGTTACTCGGCTAGCGGGATGTACCAAGAGACCCAGTACTTC
TRBV28	-	TRBJ2-3	-	CASSLSAAFGDAQYF	TGTGCCAGCAGTTTATCGGCAGCCTTTGGGGATGCGCAGTATTTT
TRBV28	-	TRBJ1-1	-	CASSSPGPFEAFF	TGTGCCAGCAGCTCCCCTGGGCCCTTTGAAGCTTTCTTT
TRBV7-2	TRBD2	TRBJ2-3	few	CASRPPGTRSTDTQYF	TGTGCCAGCAGACCGCCCGGGACTAGAAGCACAGATACGCAGTATTTT
TRBV28	-	TRBJ1-5	few	CASGNTGQTPNQPQHF	TGTGCCAGCGGAAATACTGGGCAAACCCCAAATCAGCCCCAGCATTTT
TRBV27	-	TRBJ1-5	-	CASSLSRVKGNQPQHF	TGTGCCAGCAGTTTATCCAGGGTAAAGGGCAATCAGCCCCAGCATTTT
TRBV12-3/TRBV12-4	TRBD2	TRBJ2-1	-	CASSPGTSGRGPYNEQFF	TGTGCCAGCAGCCCCGGGACTAGCGGGAGGGGACCCTACAATGAGCAGTTCTTC
TRBV4-3	-	TRBJ2-2	-	CASSHKNWGIEAISPNTGELFF	TGCGCCAGCAGCCATAAAAACTGGGGAATTGAGGCCATCAGCCCGAACACCGGGGAGCTGTTTTTT
TRBV5-1	-	TRBJ2-3	-	CASSLGAIDTQYF	TGCGCCAGCAGCTTGGGTGCTATAGATACGCAGTATTTT
TRBV6-1	-	TRBJ2-3	once	CASSVVGYDTQYF	TGTGCCAGCAGTGTAGTAGGTTACGATACGCAGTATTTT
TRBV12-3/TRBV12-4	-	TRBJ2-3	many	CASTPGGDTQYF	TGTGCCAGCACCCCCGGGGGAGATACGCAGTATTTT
TRBV7-9	-	TRBJ1-2	-	CASSLSPGNGYTF	TGTGCCAGCAGCCTATCCCCGGGGAATGGCTACACCTTC
TRBV18	-	TRBJ2-5	-	CASSPLDSGGETQYF	TGTGCCAGCTCACCTCTAGACTCCGGAGGGGAGACCCAGTACTTC
TRBV7-9	-	TRBJ2-7	many	CASSLQYEQYF	TGTGCCAGCAGCTTACAGTACGAGCAGTACTTC
TRBV5-1	TRBD1	TRBJ1-2	-	CASSLVQGAANYGYTF	TGCGCCAGCAGCTTGGTACAGGGGGCGGCTAACTATGGCTACACCTTC
TRBV6-4	-	TRBJ1-1	-	CASSDGLMNTEAFF	TGTGCCAGCAGTGACGGACTCATGAACACTGAAGCTTTCTTT
TRBV10-3	-	TRBJ1-1	-	CAISTEQERGEAFF	TGTGCCATCAGTACCGAACAGGAACGGGGTGAAGCTTTCTTT
TRBV20-1	-	TRBJ2-1	few	CSAAGRNYNEQFF	TGCAGTGCAGCTGGAAGAAATTACAATGAGCAGTTCTTC
TRBV9	TRBD2	TRBJ2-1	-	CASSASGGKNEQFF	TGTGCCAGCAGCGCCTCGGGGGGGAAGAATGAGCAGTTCTTC
TRBV12-3/TRBV12-4	-	TRBJ1-2	few	CASSLQPIEVPNYGYTF	TGTGCCAGCAGTCTACAACCAATTGAAGTACCTAACTATGGCTACACCTTC
TRBV6-6	-	TRBJ2-3	few	CASSYGTESTDTQYF	TGTGCCAGCAGTTACGGGACGGAGAGCACAGATACGCAGTATTTT
TRBV28	-	TRBJ1-4	-	CASSLMGSVNEKLFF	TGTGCCAGCAGTTTGATGGGCAGTGTAAATGAAAAACTGTTTTTT
TRBV6-6	-	TRBJ1-1	-	CASSYSGAGKNTEAFF	TGTGCCAGCAGTTACAGTGGGGCAGGGAAGAACACTGAAGCTTTCTTT
TRBV12-3/TRBV12-4	-	TRBJ1-1	once	CASSFLESGNSPTEAFF	TGTGCCAGCAGTTTCTTGGAGTCAGGGAATAGTCCCACTGAAGCTTTCTTT
TRBV5-1	-	TRBJ2-3	once	CASAARDTQYF	TGCGCCAGCGCCGCGAGAGATACGCAGTATTTT
TRBV21-1	-	TRBJ2-7	-	CASSKKGGGRDEQYF	TGTGCCAGCAGCAAAAAGGGGGGTGGCAGGGACGAGCAGTACTTC
TRBV7-6	-	TRBJ1-4	few	CASSLVDEAPNEKLFF	TGTGCCAGCAGCCTCGTTGACGAGGCGCCTAATGAAAAACTGTTTTTT
TRBV15	-	TRBJ1-5	few	CATSRGGTSQPQHF	TGTGCCACCAGCAGGGGAGGGACCAGTCAGCCCCAGCATTTT
TRBV27	TRBD1	TRBJ2-7	-	CASSPDRVPGTQYF	TGTGCCAGCAGTCCCGACAGGGTTCCGGGAACCCAGTACTTC
TRBV6-6	-	TRBJ2-3	-	CASSYSAGQSTDTQYF	TGTGCCAGCAGTTACTCTGCGGGACAGAGCACAGATACGCAGTATTTT